This TCR beta chain derives from a study of blood T cell repertoires in COVID-19. For the study at large: Samples came from the United States, Italy and Spain, spanning acute and convalescent COVID-19. PBMCs, B-cell-depleted T cells, or T cells were the source of the cDNA or gDNA that made up the material.

The CDR3 has 13 amino acids. The V gene lost 5 bases and the J gene lost 12 bases, with 20 bases spanning the gap. From germline, CDR1 is MDHEN and CDR2 SYDVKM. As originally analysed: Estimated nucleated cell counts came from reference gene primer amplification. TCRdb keeps only in-frame clones here, not all; method: immunoSEQ multiplex PCR. V, J and clone size derive from that table, while D and trimming were established from the DNA sequence. The sample contains about 300,000 clones, about nine tenths of which appear only once. The TCR originated in a man between 18 and 35 years old with active or convalescent COVID-19. This chain connects TRBV28 to TRBJ2-7, with D perhaps TRBD2 (5 bases). The sample was peripheral blood. CDR3 amino acids: CASSKLQAGLSYF. The CDR3 DNA reads as TGTGCCAGCAGTAAACTCCAGGCAGGACTGTCGTACTTC.